This is a list of T cell receptor beta chains from one sample in a study of post-analysis software for immune sequencing data. TCRdb ran MiXCR on the PCR reads and lists one entry per CDR3 protein. The sample contains about 540,000 distinct CDR3 sequences, about a third of which appear only once. The sequencing input was blood. These receptors all stem from a girl between 2 and 17 years old with multiple sclerosis. CDR3s include the opening cysteine and the closing phenylalanine or tryptophan. The D gene is left open where the match is weak. Size is omitted from some rows. Given values are once, few, many or a class for expanded clones.

size	V	J	D	CDR3	DNA
NA	TRBV6-5	TRBJ2-5	TRBD1	CASRRQGAGTQYF	TGTGCCAGCAGGAGGCAGGGGGCAGGGACCCAGTACTTC
few	TRBV5-5	TRBJ2-5	NA	CASSLGGGRAQETQYF	TGTGCCAGCAGCTTGGGAGGGGGAAGAGCCCAAGAGACCCAGTACTTC
NA	TRBV4-1	TRBJ1-2	TRBD1	CASSHFPGQVPANYGYTF	TGCGCCAGCAGCCATTTTCCGGGACAGGTACCCGCTAACTATGGCTACACCTTC
few	TRBV20-1	TRBJ1-5	NA	CSARVYAGLNEPQHF	TGCAGTGCTAGGGTTTACGCAGGCCTAAATGAGCCCCAGCATTTT
NA	TRBV3-1	TRBJ2-7	TRBD2	CASSHAGVYYEQYF	TGTGCCAGCAGCCACGCGGGGGTCTACTACGAGCAGTACTTC
NA	TRBV5-1	TRBJ2-1	TRBD1	CASTLQTGSNEQFF	TGCGCCAGCACGTTACAGACAGGGAGCAATGAGCAGTTCTTC
NA	TRBV29-1	TRBJ1-2	NA	CSVEDPDEGWGYTF	TGCAGCGTTGAAGATCCGGACGAGGGATGGGGCTACACCTTC
NA	TRBV7-6	TRBJ1-1	NA	CASSIAEGTEAFF	TGTGCCAGCAGCATAGCGGAGGGCACTGAAGCTTTCTTT
few	TRBV5-1	TRBJ1-5	NA	CASSLNPGQPQHF	TGCGCCAGCAGCTTAAACCCGGGCCAGCCCCAGCATTTT
NA	TRBV29-1	TRBJ2-3	TRBD2	CSVTWTSGTDTQYF	TGCAGCGTGACCTGGACTAGCGGCACAGATACGCAGTATTTT
NA	TRBV12-3/TRBV12-4	TRBJ1-2	TRBD1	CASTSSDRDYGYTF	TGTGCCAGCACCTCAAGTGACAGGGATTATGGCTACACCTTC
NA	TRBV20-1	TRBJ1-2	NA	CSASFPRDKALNYGYTF	TGCAGTGCTAGTTTTCCCCGGGACAAGGCTCTTAACTATGGCTACACCTTC
few	TRBV14	TRBJ2-7	NA	CASSRSREGEQYF	TGTGCCAGCAGCCGTAGCAGGGAAGGCGAGCAGTACTTC
few	TRBV20-1	TRBJ2-5	TRBD2	CSASALAFSSGEETQYF	TGCAGTGCTTCTGCACTCGCCTTTTCTAGCGGGGAAGAGACCCAGTACTTC
few	TRBV6-2/TRBV6-3	TRBJ2-3	TRBD2	CASSGTSGGFTDTQYF	TGTGCCAGCAGCGGGACTAGCGGGGGTTTCACAGATACGCAGTATTTT
few	TRBV6-6	TRBJ2-1	NA	CASRPPTVGANEQFF	TGTGCCAGCAGGCCTCCGACAGTTGGGGCCAATGAGCAGTTCTTC
NA	TRBV6-5	TRBJ1-6	NA	CASSYGGTDYNSPLHF	TGTGCCAGCAGTTACGGTGGGACTGATTATAATTCACCCCTCCACTTT
NA	TRBV7-9	TRBJ1-4	NA	CASSVGVKKRFF	TGTGCCAGCTCCGTGGGGGTTAAAAAACGGTTTTTT
few	TRBV29-1	TRBJ2-1	NA	CSVERLDQWVEVDEQFF	TGCAGCGTTGAAAGGCTAGATCAGTGGGTCGAGGTGGATGAGCAGTTCTTC
many	TRBV2	TRBJ1-2	TRBD1	CASSEGTASLYGYTF	TGTGCCAGCAGTGAGGGGACAGCGAGCCTCTATGGCTACACCTTC
NA	TRBV12-5	TRBJ1-4	NA	CAVVRGEVWANEKLFF	TGTGCTGTAGTGAGGGGCGAGGTTTGGGCTAATGAAAAACTGTTTTTT
NA	TRBV7-2	TRBJ1-2	TRBD1	CASSSGGRVFYGYTF	TGTGCCAGCAGCTCAGGGGGCAGGGTATTTTATGGCTACACCTTC